These T cell receptor beta chains were read from a single sample in a study of beta chain features in type 1 diabetes. Data came from immunoSEQ multiplex PCR; TCRdb stores just in-frame clones and leaves some out. The sample holds about 220,000 clones, approximately 10% seen once. The sample consisted of central memory CD4+ T cells from blood. All receptors come from a man younger than 35 in good health. Both conserved end residues are part of each CDR3. A D gene is named only where the DNA matches it firmly. A clone size is listed for some rows: how often the clone was seen (once, few, many), or a class if it is expanded.

NA few TRBJ1-1 TRBV25-1 TGTGCCAGCAGTGATGTGTCCAGGGGAAATACTGAAGCTTTCTTT CASSDVSRGNTEAFF
TRBD1 few TRBJ2-6 TRBV14 TGTGCCAGCAGCCAAGAAAGGGGGCCCTCTGGGGCCAACGTCCTGACTTTC CASSQERGPSGANVLTF
TRBD2 NA TRBJ2-1 TRBV25-1 TGTGCCAGCAGTGAACTTAGCGGGCGGAACAATGAGCAGTTCTTC CASSELSGRNNEQFF
TRBD1 few TRBJ2-7 TRBV2 TGTGCCAGCAGGGGGACAGGGAACTACGAGCAGTACTTC CASRGTGNYEQYF
TRBD1 few TRBJ2-7 TRBV7-3 TGTGCCAGCAGCGAGGACAGGAGCTCCTACGAGCAGTACTTC CASSEDRSSYEQYF
NA many TRBJ2-7 TRBV4-3 TGCGCCAGCAGCATCGACAGAGGAAAGCGGCAGTACTTC CASSIDRGKRQYF
NA NA TRBJ2-1 TRBV7-9 TGTGCCAGCAGCTCCCCGACTGGTAGCGAGCAGTTCTTC CASSSPTGSEQFF
NA many TRBJ2-1 TRBV2 TGTGCCAGCACTAGTCCAGCGCACGATGAGCAGTTCTTC CASTSPAHDEQFF
TRBD1 NA TRBJ2-2 TRBV7-9 TGTGCCGGTGGACAGGGAGTGGCCGGGGAGCTGTTTTTT CAGGQGVAGELFF
TRBD1 few TRBJ1-2 TRBV18 TGTGCCAGCTCGCTCAGCCAGGGGGCCGGCTATGGCTACACCTTC CASSLSQGAGYGYTF
TRBD1 few TRBJ1-4 TRBV30 TGTGCCTGGAGACAGGGGACTAATGAAAAACTGTTTTTT CAWRQGTNEKLFF
NA few TRBJ2-5 TRBV5-8 TGTGCCAGCAGCTTTTATCAAGAGACCCAGTACTTC CASSFYQETQYF
NA NA TRBJ2-3 TRBV5-1 TGCGCCAGCAGCCTCCAGGGGACGCAGTATTTT CASSLQGTQYF
NA few TRBJ2-3 TRBV21-1 TGTGCCAGCAGCAAAATTCGTAGCGGGAGGGCCGGTCGGCCAGATACGCAGTATTTT CASSKIRSGRAGRPDTQYF
NA NA TRBJ1-4 TRBV4-1 TGCGCCAGCAGCCGGATAGCAGAAGATAATGAAAAACTGTTTTTT CASSRIAEDNEKLFF
TRBD2 few TRBJ2-5 TRBV5-1 TGCGCCAGCAGCTTTCTAGCGGAGGGGACTGGAGAGACCCAGTACTTC CASSFLAEGTGETQYF
NA NA TRBJ1-2 TRBV5-4 TGTGCCAGCGCGGGGGGGCCTCCGAGAGAAGGCTACACCTTC CASAGGPPREGYTF
NA NA TRBJ1-3 TRBV9 TGTGCCAGCAGCTCACGGGCCTTCCCCTCTGGAAACACCATATATTTT CASSSRAFPSGNTIYF
TRBD2 many TRBJ2-1 TRBV7-2 TGTGCCAGCAGCCCAACGCGGCTAGCGGGAACTAATGAGCAGTTCTTC CASSPTRLAGTNEQFF
NA few TRBJ2-1 TRBV6-5 TGTGCCAGCAGTTCCAATTACAATGAGCAGTTCTTC CASSSNYNEQFF
TRBD2 NA TRBJ2-3 TRBV6-6 TGTGCCAGCAGTTCCGGGACTAGCTTTACAGATACGCAGTATTTT CASSSGTSFTDTQYF
TRBD1 NA TRBJ1-5 TRBV28 TGTGCCAGCACCCAGGGGGGTCAGCCCCAGCATTTT CASTQGGQPQHF
NA NA TRBJ1-5 TRBV28 TGTGCCAGCAGTTCGAGTCGGCCCCAGCATTTT CASSSSRPQHF
NA NA TRBJ2-5 TRBV4-1 TGCGCCAGCAGCCCAGACTTCGGACAGCAAGAGACCCAGTACTTC CASSPDFGQQETQYF
NA NA TRBJ2-2 TRBV4-1 TGCGCCAGCAGCCCACGTATGGGAGGGAACACCGGGGAGCTGTTTTTT CASSPRMGGNTGELFF
TRBD2 NA TRBJ2-5 TRBV25-1 TGTGCCAGCAGTTCGAGACCAGCGGGAGTGGATGAGACCCAGTACTTC CASSSRPAGVDETQYF
TRBD1 NA TRBJ2-7 TRBV5-1 TGCGCCAGCAGCTTGGATGGACAGGGCGACCACGAGCAGTACTTC CASSLDGQGDHEQYF
TRBD2 NA TRBJ2-7 TRBV7-2 TGTGCCAGCAGCTTAGCCTCGGGACTACCCCCCGAAGGGCAGTACTTC CASSLASGLPPEGQYF
NA NA TRBJ2-2 TRBV29-1 TGCAGCGTTGATGGCGGGACGAACACCGGGGAGCTGTTTTTT CSVDGGTNTGELFF
NA NA TRBJ2-1 TRBV29-1 TGCAGCGTAGCGGGCTTCCTCCCCTACAATGAGCAGTTCTTC CSVAGFLPYNEQFF
NA few TRBJ2-2 TRBV2 TGTGCCAGCAGCCAAATTCGGGCAGGGATCGGGGAGCTGTTTTTT CASSQIRAGIGELFF
NA many TRBJ2-1 TRBV7-2 TGTGCCAGCAGCAGGACAGCCAATGAGCAGTTCTTC CASSRTANEQFF
TRBD1 few TRBJ2-5 TRBV5-1 TGCGCCAGCACAAAGGCCGGGACAGTCCAAGAGACCCAGTACTTC CASTKAGTVQETQYF
TRBD2 NA TRBJ2-5 TRBV18 TGTGCCAGCTCACCATCACCTAGCGGAGTCCAAGAGACCCAGTACTTC CASSPSPSGVQETQYF
NA many TRBJ2-5 TRBV13 TGTGCCAGCAGCCTTAGGGGTGCGGGGACCCAGTACTTC CASSLRGAGTQYF
NA NA TRBJ2-1 TRBV28 TGTGCCAGCAGGCCCACAGGGATGGGCAATGAGCAGTTCTTC CASRPTGMGNEQFF
TRBD2 NA TRBJ2-7 TRBV4-1 TGCGCCAGCAGCCAAGCTTTACTAGCGGGTACAGTTGAGCAGTACTTC CASSQALLAGTVEQYF
TRBD2 NA TRBJ2-7 TRBV10-3 TGTGCCACCGGACTAGAAGAGGACTACGAGCAGTACTTC CATGLEEDYEQYF
NA few TRBJ2-5 TRBV28 TGTGCCAGCAGTTTATATGGGGAGCGCAAGGAGACCCAGTACTTC CASSLYGERKETQYF
NA few TRBJ2-7 TRBV15 TGTGCCACCAGCAGAGATGATCCGGCTAGCTCCTACGAGCAGTACTTC CATSRDDPASSYEQYF
TRBD2 few TRBJ2-7 TRBV19 TGTGCCAGTAGTCGGGCTAGCGGGAGCCCCCGCCTATACGAGCAGTACTTC CASSRASGSPRLYEQYF
NA NA TRBJ2-1 TRBV18 TGTGCCAGCTCGGGGCAGTACAATGAGCAGTTCTTC CASSGQYNEQFF
NA NA TRBJ1-5 TRBV30 TGTGCCTGGGCTAGGGAGTTGAAGAATCAGCCCCAGCATTTT CAWARELKNQPQHF
NA few TRBJ1-3 TRBV2 TGTGCCAGCAGCCTTTCCGGGACGGGGGGTAACACCATATATTTT CASSLSGTGGNTIYF
TRBD1 few TRBJ2-2 TRBV4-1 TGCGCCAGCAGCCAAGGACAGGGGAGAACCGGGGAGCTGTTTTTT CASSQGQGRTGELFF
NA NA TRBJ1-1 TRBV28 TGTGCCAGCAGTTTTTATGGGTTGAGCACTGAAGCTTTCTTT CASSFYGLSTEAFF
NA NA TRBJ2-2 TRBV25-1 TGTGCCAGCAGTGAACGGCTCTATGGGACCGGGGAGCTGTTTTTT CASSERLYGTGELFF
TRBD2 few TRBJ2-3 TRBV2 TGTGCCAGCAAGACTAGCGAATCAGATACGCAGTATTTT CASKTSESDTQYF
TRBD2 many TRBJ2-6 TRBV5-1 TGCGCCAGCAGCGCAAAATCCGGGACTAGCCCCAACTCTGGGGCCAACGTCCTGACTTTC CASSAKSGTSPNSGANVLTF
NA NA TRBJ1-5 TRBV5-4 TGTGCCAGCAGCTTGGAGAGGGATCAGCCCCAGCATTTT CASSLERDQPQHF
TRBD2 NA TRBJ2-4 TRBV4-2 TGTGCCAGCAGCCAAGCGGGAGGGCCCCTAACCAAAAACATTCAGTACTTC CASSQAGGPLTKNIQYF
NA few TRBJ2-7 TRBV30 TGTGCCTGGAGTGTTAGCTCCTACGAGCAGTACTTC CAWSVSSYEQYF
TRBD1 NA TRBJ2-5 TRBV7-2 TGTGCCAGCAGCTTCTTGACAGGGCAAGAGACCCAGTACTTC CASSFLTGQETQYF
NA many TRBJ2-4 TRBV23-1 TGCGCCAGCAGTCAATCAAGGACCGAAGCCAAAAACATTCAGTACTTC CASSQSRTEAKNIQYF
TRBD2 many TRBJ2-7 TRBV7-2 TGTGCCAGCAGCTTAGGGATTGGAGCGGGAGGCCTTTCCTACGAGCAGTACTTC CASSLGIGAGGLSYEQYF
TRBD2 NA TRBJ2-2 TRBV28 TGTGCCAGCAGTTTAGCTAGCGGGAGAGCCGGGGAGCTGTTTTTT CASSLASGRAGELFF
NA NA TRBJ2-7 TRBV7-8 TGTGCCAGCAGCTCTCGGGGCCGTCTGGTGGACGAGCAGTACTTC CASSSRGRLVDEQYF
NA few TRBJ2-5 TRBV2 TGTGCCAGCAGTGAAGCGGGCCTAATCCAAGAGACCCAGTACTTC CASSEAGLIQETQYF
TRBD2 NA TRBJ2-3 TRBV7-9 TGTGCCAGCAGCGCACGGACTAGCGGAGGCACAGATACGCAGTATTTT CASSARTSGGTDTQYF